The rows below give T cell receptor beta chains drawn from one sample of a study of blood T cell repertoires in COVID-19. Repertoires were generated with immunoSEQ multiplex PCR, while TCRdb's copy carries only in-frame clones and drops some. The profile shows hundreds of thousands of clones, about four fifths of them singletons. Material for sequencing was PBMCs or T cells enriched from blood (not recorded which). These receptors were obtained from a woman in her forties who had been exposed to COVID-19. CDR3s include the opening cysteine and the closing phenylalanine or tryptophan.

J gene,V gene,CDR3 protein
TRBJ1-5,TRBV6-6,CASSRGDRPEHF
TRBJ2-1,TRBV11-1,CASSSDSGAYNEQFF
TRBJ2-2,TRBV6-5,CASSYSGQGNTGELFF
TRBJ1-5,TRBV7-8,CASSGTGSNQPQHF
TRBJ2-3,TRBV9,CASSPRTGSTDTQYF
TRBJ2-2,TRBV6-4,CASSEGDTGELFF
TRBJ2-1,TRBV10-3,CAISGGAVHEQFF
TRBJ1-6,TRBV18,CASSPMDRGLGDNSPLHF
TRBJ1-5,TRBV19,CASSIDGVEGAYQPQHF
TRBJ1-5,TRBV9,CASSRSGGGNQPQHF
TRBJ1-2,TRBV5-1,CASSSGTDYVGYTF
TRBJ1-1,TRBV2,CASTENPNTEAFF
TRBJ1-1,TRBV12-3/TRBV12-4,CASFSPGQGEAFF
TRBJ2-7,TRBV7-9,CASSSSDSEQYF
TRBJ2-3,TRBV10-3,CAISEGGGLSSTDTQYF
TRBJ2-2,TRBV5-1,CASSLGRGNTGELFF
TRBJ2-2,TRBV7-8,CASSYRDKNTGELFF
TRBJ1-2,TRBV6-4,CASSPGTGAGYTF
TRBJ2-1,TRBV9,CASSVDFSYNEQFF
TRBJ2-3,TRBV7-8,CASSLPAGGTWDTQYF
TRBJ1-3,TRBV12-3/TRBV12-4,CASRGGSGNTIYF
TRBJ1-5,TRBV7-8,CASSLGRWQAGSSNQPQHF
TRBJ2-3,TRBV6-2/TRBV6-3,CASSYGLSSTDTQYF
TRBJ2-2,TRBV19,CASRPRGSRAGELFF
TRBJ1-6,TRBV4-3,CASSQEIQGGGGSPLHF
TRBJ2-2,TRBV11-2,CASRGLKAGVVAGELFF
TRBJ1-1,TRBV5-1,CASSLAGRGGTEAFF
TRBJ1-4,TRBV6-5,CASSSRTGDEKLFF
TRBJ2-7,TRBV7-8,CASSLDLSSGYSYEQYF
TRBJ2-7,TRBV7-2,CASSLGASGGLYEQYF
TRBJ1-4,TRBV27,CASSPPGDRVNEKLFF
TRBJ1-4,TRBV28,CASAGGAGEKLFF
TRBJ1-1,TRBV7-3,CASSNGQGLVAFF